This T cell receptor beta chain was identified during a study of CD8 T cells in Susac syndrome. Reverse transcription of roughly 0.5 to 1 ug RNA used random hexamers. TCR beta CDR3 was amplified by immunoSEQ covering 54 Vbeta and 13 Jbeta. In TCRdb, the immunoSEQ multiplex PCR reads were re-called with MiXCR into one record per CDR3 protein. Counted here are about 130,000 distinct CDR3 sequences, 93% occurring once; the ten biggest clones make up roughly 0.31%. Multiple sclerosis controls were treatment-naive patients with stable or active relapsing-remitting disease. TEMRA cells were FACS-enriched, while CD8+ and CD4+ T cells were negatively isolated. Germline V gives CDR1 MNHEY, CDR2 SVGEGT. The length of the CDR3 is 13 residues. The trim removed 1 base at V and 9 bases at J, leaving 3 bases unmatched. Study outcomes and limitations: That the number of individuals in its TCR sequencing and HLA analysis was relatively small was acknowledged by the study.

As to this clonotype: What it binds is not known.

This TCR was recovered from a human donor with multiple sclerosis. Sequencing input: CD8+ T cells from PBMCs. V is TRBV6-2 or TRBV6-3 and J is TRBJ2-1, with 7 nucleotides matching TRBD1. CDR3 sequence (DNA): TGTGCCAGCAGTTACTGGGACAGAAGTGAGCAGTTCTTC. Translation gives CASSYWDRSEQFF.